This TCR beta chain comes out of a study of cytomegalovirus exposure and HLA in healthy donors. Trimming took 3 bases from V and 2 from J, leaving 11 bases between them. This CDR3 contains 13 residues. Germline assignment: CDR1 SQVTM and CDR2 ANQGSEA. The primer mix had 60 Vbeta and 13 Jbeta primers. Repertoires were generated with immunoSEQ multiplex PCR, while TCRdb's copy carries only in-frame clones and drops some. The repertoire holds approximately 80,000 clones, with about 69% as singletons. This TCR was recovered from a woman in her forties in good health and CMV-seropositive. Sequencing was carried out using PBMCs. This chain uses TRBV29-1 with TRBJ2-7; tentatively, D is TRBD2 (7 bases). CDR3: CSVDAGDTYEQYF. The CDR3, as DNA: TGCAGCGTTGATGCGGGGGACACCTACGAGCAGTACTTC.